This T cell receptor (beta chain) was found in a study of T cells in Graves' hyperthyroidism and ophthalmopathy. For this clonotype: One end of the junction is discordant with germline, which a read error may explain.

Amplified TCR beta CDR3 regions derived from RNA transcripts. The HTBI primer set drove a first-round RT-PCR of the TCR CDR3. TCRdb re-called the multiplex PCR reads with MiXCR, one entry per CDR3 protein. The sample lists approximately 620,000 distinct CDR3 sequences, 14% occurring once. CDR3 length equals 14 residues. CDR1 is MNHEY and CDR2 is SMNVEV in the germline V gene (reference sequence). The source is a woman under 40 with Graves' hyperthyroidism that later progressed to Graves' ophthalmopathy. The source material was blood. The J gene is TRBJ2-3, the V gene TRBV27, with 7 bases lining up with TRBD2. The CDR3 coding sequence is TGTGCCACCAGTTGGGGGGGGTACACAGATACGCAGTATTTT. Translation gives CATSWGGYTDTQYF.